Each of the 11 T cell receptor beta chains below was sequenced from the same sample in a study of CD8+ T cells in alopecia areata. Following extraction, RNA underwent reverse transcription to cDNA, which served as the sequencing template. TCRdb's copy holds only in-frame clones and misses some; the assay was immunoSEQ multiplex PCR. The sample records over 150,000 clones, about 60% being singletons. The sequenced sample was CD4+ T cells sorted from blood, obtained at week 0. These receptors all stem from a human donor with alopecia areata.

The chain recombines TRBV25-1 with TRBJ1-1; perhaps TRBD1 as D (5 bases). The CDR3 totals 14 residues. Germline values: CDR1 MGHDK, CDR2 SYGVNS. V was clipped by 4 bases and J by 2 bases, with 11 bases between them. The CDR3 sequence is CASSVRGPNTEAFF. Here the CDR3 DNA reads TGTGCCAGCAGTGTGAGGGGACCTAACACTGAAGCTTTCTTT.

The rearrangement uses TRBV30 and TRBJ1-1, with D possibly TRBD1 on 5 matching bases. The CDR3 contains 13 residues. V lost 2 bases and J lost 7, with 14 bases in between. The germline gives CDR1 GTSNPN, CDR2 SVGIG (reference sequence). Here the CDR3 DNA reads TGTGCCTGGAGTAGCGAGGGGTGGGGTGAAGCTTTCTTT. This encodes CAWSSEGWGEAFF.

Comment on this clone: The sample has other DNA sequences that encode this CDR3 too. V usage is TRBV29-1 and J usage is TRBJ1-1, with a weak D call TRBD1 (6 bases). The V gene's germline CDR1 is SQVTM and CDR2 ANQGSEA. Between the trimmed V and J ends, which lost 6 bases and 0 bases, there was a span of 11 bases. The CDR3 consists of 13 residues. The CDR3 protein is CSVARDMNTEAFF. CDR3 coding DNA: TGCAGCGTCGCTAGGGACATGAACACTGAAGCTTTCTTT.

The chain links TRBV10-3 to TRBJ2-1; TRBD1 agrees at 10 bases. V was pared by 10 bases and J by 6 bases, with 12 bases of the junction left unmatched. This CDR3 has 15 residues. Germline V gives CDR1 ENHRY, CDR2 SYGVKD. CDR3 protein: CATTFRDRGLNEQFF. DNA for the CDR3: TGTGCCACAACTTTCCGGGACAGGGGCCTCAATGAGCAGTTCTTC.

The count of this clone is one. The J gene is TRBJ1-1, the V gene TRBV5-1; 10 bases agree with TRBD1. The CDR3 has 14 residues. The ends lost 5 bases at V and 3 bases at J; junction bases unmatched: 4. Germline-derived CDR1 and CDR2 are SGHRS and YFSETQ. The CDR3 sequence: CASRTGGEDTEAFF. The DNA for the CDR3 is TGCGCCAGCAGGACAGGGGGCGAGGACACTGAAGCTTTCTTT.

This clone came up a few times. This chain uses TRBV27 with TRBJ1-5, with no clear D. The V gene's germline CDR1 is MNHEY and CDR2 SMNVEV (reference sequence). CDR3 length: 14 amino acids. The V end was cut by 4 bases, the J end by 4 bases, with 11 bases between. CDR3 protein: CASSWRVGNQPQHF. CDR3 coding DNA: TGTGCCAGCAGTTGGAGGGTAGGTAATCAGCCCCAGCATTTT.

The chain has TRBV29-1 and TRBJ2-3; 9 bases match TRBD2. Losses at the gene ends were 1 base for V and 0 bases for J; bases not matched to a gene: 11. This CDR3 contains 18 residues. CDR1 and CDR2 from the germline V gene are SQVTM and ANQGSEA. This CDR3 reads CSVEVWLAGGLSTDTQYF. In nucleotides, the CDR3 is TGCAGCGTTGAAGTGTGGCTTGCGGGGGGGCTAAGCACAGATACGCAGTATTTT.

The V call is TRBV4-1, the J call TRBJ1-4; unclear D gene. Trimming took off 0 bases at V and 7 bases at J, with 15 bases between the two ends. The CDR3 runs to 16 residues. In germline, CDR1 is MGHRA, CDR2 YSYEKL. The CDR3: CASSQDRRVDSEKLFF. CDR3 in DNA: TGCGCCAGCAGCCAAGATCGTCGGGTGGATAGTGAAAAACTGTTTTTT.

The chain is built from TRBV9 and TRBJ2-3; possible D gene TRBD2, 6 bases. CDR3 length: 15 residues. Trimming cost V 2 bases and J 5 bases, with 15 bases left between them. Germline assignment: CDR1 SGDLS and CDR2 YYNGEE. Here the CDR3 DNA reads TGTGCCAGCAGCGTTGGTATACGCGGGGAAGATACGCAGTATTTT. This codes for CASSVGIRGEDTQYF.

The rearrangement links TRBV25-1 to TRBJ1-2, with D uncertain. The CDR3 consists of 12 residues. The germline gives CDR1 MGHDK, CDR2 SYGVNS. Deletions cut 4 bases from V and 3 bases from J, with 6 bases between. DNA of the CDR3: TGTGCCAGCAGTGCCGGGGACTATGGCTACACCTTC. Amino acids: CASSAGDYGYTF.

This chain connects TRBV6-1 to TRBJ1-1; TRBD1 matches 7 bases. The CDR3 contains 14 residues. V trimming: 4 bases; J trimming: 4 bases; junction bases outside the gene matches: 6. Germline V gives CDR1 MNHNS, CDR2 SASEGT. The CDR3 nucleotides are TGTGCCAGCAGTGTAACAGGGGTGAGCACTGAAGCTTTCTTT. Translated: CASSVTGVSTEAFF.